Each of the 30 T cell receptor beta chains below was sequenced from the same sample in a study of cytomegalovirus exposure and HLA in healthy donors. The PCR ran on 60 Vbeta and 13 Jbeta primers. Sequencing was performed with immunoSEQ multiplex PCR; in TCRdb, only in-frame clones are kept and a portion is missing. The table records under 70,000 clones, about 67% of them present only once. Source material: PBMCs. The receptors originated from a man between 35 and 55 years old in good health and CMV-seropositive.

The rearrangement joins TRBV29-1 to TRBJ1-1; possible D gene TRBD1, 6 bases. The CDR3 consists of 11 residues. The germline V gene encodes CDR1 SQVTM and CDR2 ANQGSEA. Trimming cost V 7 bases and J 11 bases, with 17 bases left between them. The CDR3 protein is CSADGQFEAFF. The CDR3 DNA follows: TGCAGCGCCGACGGACAGTTCGAGGCTTTCTTT.

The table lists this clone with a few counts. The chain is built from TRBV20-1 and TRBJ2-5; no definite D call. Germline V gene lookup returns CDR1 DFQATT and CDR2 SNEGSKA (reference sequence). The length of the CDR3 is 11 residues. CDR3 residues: CSATMSETQYF. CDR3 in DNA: TGCAGCGCAACTATGTCGGAGACCCAGTACTTC.

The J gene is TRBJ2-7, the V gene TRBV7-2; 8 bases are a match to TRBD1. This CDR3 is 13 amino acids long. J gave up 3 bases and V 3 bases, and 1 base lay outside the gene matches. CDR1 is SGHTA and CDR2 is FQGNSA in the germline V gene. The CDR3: CASSFGQGYEQYF. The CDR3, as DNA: TGTGCCAGCAGCTTCGGACAGGGCTACGAGCAGTACTTC.

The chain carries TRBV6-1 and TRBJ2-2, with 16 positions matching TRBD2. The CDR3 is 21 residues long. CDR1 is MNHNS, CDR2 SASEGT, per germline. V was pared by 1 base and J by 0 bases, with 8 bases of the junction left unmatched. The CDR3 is CASSEEPGLAGGPTNTGELFF. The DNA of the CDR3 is TGTGCCAGCAGTGAAGAACCGGGACTAGCGGGGGGGCCTACGAACACCGGGGAGCTGTTTTTT.

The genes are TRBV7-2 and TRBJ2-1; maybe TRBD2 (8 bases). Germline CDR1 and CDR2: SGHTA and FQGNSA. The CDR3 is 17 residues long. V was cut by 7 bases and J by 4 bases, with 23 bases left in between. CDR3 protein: CASKGLGGSMGYNEQFF. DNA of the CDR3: TGTGCCAGCAAGGGACTAGGGGGCTCCATGGGATACAATGAGCAGTTCTTC. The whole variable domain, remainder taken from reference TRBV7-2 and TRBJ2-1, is GAGVSQSPSNKVTEKGKDVELRCDPISGHTALYWYRQSLGQGLEFLIYFQGNSAPDKSGLPSDRFSAERTGGSVSTLTIQRTQQEDSAVYLCASKGLGGSMGYNEQFFGPGTRLTVL.

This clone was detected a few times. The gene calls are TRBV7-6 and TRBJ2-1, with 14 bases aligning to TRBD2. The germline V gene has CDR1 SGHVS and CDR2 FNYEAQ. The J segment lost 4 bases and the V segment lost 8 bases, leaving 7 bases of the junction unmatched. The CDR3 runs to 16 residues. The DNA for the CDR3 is TGTGCCAGCGTCCCGACTAGCGGGGGGGCATACAATGAGCAGTTCTTC. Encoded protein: CASVPTSGGAYNEQFF.

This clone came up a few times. CDR3: CASSPDRGLGEQFF. The CDR3 DNA reads as TGTGCCAGCAGCCCGGACAGGGGGCTGGGTGAGCAGTTCTTC. This chain connects TRBV5-6 to TRBJ2-1; 11 nucleotides line up with TRBD1. CDR3 length: 14 residues. Germline loops: CDR1 SGHDT, CDR2 YYEEEE. The V segment lost 4 bases and the J segment 9 bases; nucleotides outside the gene matches: 6.

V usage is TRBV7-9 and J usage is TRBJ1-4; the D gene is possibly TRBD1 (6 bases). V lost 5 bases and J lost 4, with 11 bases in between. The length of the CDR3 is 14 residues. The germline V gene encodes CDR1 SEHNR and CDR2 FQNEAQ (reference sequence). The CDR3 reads CASSGTGNNEKLFF. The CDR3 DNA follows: TGTGCCAGCAGCGGTACAGGGAATAATGAAAAACTGTTTTTT.

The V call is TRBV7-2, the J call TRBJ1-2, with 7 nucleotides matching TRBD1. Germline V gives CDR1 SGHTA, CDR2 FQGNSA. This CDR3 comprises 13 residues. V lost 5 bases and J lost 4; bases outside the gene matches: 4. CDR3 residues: CASSETGTYGYTF. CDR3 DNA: TGTGCCAGCAGCGAGACAGGGACCTATGGCTACACCTTC.

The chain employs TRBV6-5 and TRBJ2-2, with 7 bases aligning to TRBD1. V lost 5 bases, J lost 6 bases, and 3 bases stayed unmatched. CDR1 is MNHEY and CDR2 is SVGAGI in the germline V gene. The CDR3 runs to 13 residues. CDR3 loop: CASSTGVAGELFF. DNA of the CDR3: TGTGCCAGCAGTACAGGGGTTGCCGGGGAGCTGTTTTTT.

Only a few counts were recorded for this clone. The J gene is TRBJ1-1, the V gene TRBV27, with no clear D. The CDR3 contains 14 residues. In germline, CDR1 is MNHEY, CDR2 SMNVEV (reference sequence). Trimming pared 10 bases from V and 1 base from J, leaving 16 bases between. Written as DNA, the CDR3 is TGTGCCACCTCTCGGGAGTCCGGGAACACTGAAGCTTTCTTT. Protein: CATSRESGNTEAFF.

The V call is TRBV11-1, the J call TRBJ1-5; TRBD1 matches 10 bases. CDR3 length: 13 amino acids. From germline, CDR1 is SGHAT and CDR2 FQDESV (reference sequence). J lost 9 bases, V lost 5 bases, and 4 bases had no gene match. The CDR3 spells CASSTGTGAPQHF. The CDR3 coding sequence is TGTGCCAGCAGCACCGGGACAGGGGCGCCCCAGCATTTT. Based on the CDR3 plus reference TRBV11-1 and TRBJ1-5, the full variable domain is EAEVAQSPRYKITEKSQAVAFWCDPISGHATLYWYRQILGQGPELLVQFQDESVVDDSQLPKDRFSAERLKGVDSTLKIQPAELGDSAMYLCASSTGTGAPQHFGDGTRLSIL.

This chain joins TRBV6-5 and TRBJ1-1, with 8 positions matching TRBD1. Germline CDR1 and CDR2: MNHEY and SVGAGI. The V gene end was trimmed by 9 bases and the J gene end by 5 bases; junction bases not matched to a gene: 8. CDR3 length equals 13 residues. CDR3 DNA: TGTGCCAGTATGAACAGGGGGTGGACTGAAGCTTTCTTT. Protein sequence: CASMNRGWTEAFF.

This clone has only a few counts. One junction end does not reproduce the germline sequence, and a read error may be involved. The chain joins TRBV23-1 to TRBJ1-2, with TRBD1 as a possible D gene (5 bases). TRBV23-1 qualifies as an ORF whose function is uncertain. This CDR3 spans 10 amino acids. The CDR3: CAAAGRRSSF. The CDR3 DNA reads TGCGCCGCCGCGGGACGGCGCTCCTCCTTC.

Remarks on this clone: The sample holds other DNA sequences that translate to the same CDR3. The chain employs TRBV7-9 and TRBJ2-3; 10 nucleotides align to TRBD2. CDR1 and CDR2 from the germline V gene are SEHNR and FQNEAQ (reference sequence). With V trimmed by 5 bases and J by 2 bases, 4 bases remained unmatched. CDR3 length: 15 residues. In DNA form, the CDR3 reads TGTGCCAGCAGCCCTCTAGCGGGGGCCACAGATACGCAGTATTTT. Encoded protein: CASSPLAGATDTQYF.

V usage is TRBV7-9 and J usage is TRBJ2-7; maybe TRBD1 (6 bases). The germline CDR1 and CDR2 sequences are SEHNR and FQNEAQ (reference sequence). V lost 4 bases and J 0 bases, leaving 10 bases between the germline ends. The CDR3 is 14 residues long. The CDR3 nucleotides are TGTGCCAGCAGCTCTATGACAGGCTCCTACGAGCAGTACTTC. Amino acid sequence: CASSSMTGSYEQYF.

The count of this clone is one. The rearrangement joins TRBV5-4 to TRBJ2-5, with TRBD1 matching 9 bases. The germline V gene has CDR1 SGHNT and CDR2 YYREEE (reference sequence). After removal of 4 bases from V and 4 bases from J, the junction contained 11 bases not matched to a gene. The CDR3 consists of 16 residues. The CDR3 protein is CASSLKGQGRRETQYF. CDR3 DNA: TGTGCCAGCAGCCTGAAGGGACAGGGCCGCAGAGAGACCCAGTACTTC.

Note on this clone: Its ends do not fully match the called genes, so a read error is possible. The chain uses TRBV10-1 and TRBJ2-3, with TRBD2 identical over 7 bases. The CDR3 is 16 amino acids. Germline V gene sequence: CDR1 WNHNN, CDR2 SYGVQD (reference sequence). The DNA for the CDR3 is TGCGCCAGCAGTGAGTCACTAGCTGAGCGGGGAGATACGCGGTATTTT. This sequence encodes CASSESLAERGDTRYF.

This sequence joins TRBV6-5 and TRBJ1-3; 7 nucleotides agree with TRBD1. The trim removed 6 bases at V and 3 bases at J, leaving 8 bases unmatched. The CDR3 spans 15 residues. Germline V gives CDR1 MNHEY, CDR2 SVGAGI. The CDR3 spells CASRPGQASGNTIYF. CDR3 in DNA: TGTGCCAGCAGGCCAGGACAGGCCAGTGGAAACACCATATATTTT.

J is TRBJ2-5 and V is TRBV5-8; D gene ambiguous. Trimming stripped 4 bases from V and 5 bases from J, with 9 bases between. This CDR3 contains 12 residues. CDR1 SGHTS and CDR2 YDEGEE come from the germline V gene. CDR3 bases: TGTGCCAGCAGCCCTTCCAGGGAGACCCAGTACTTC. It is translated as CASSPSRETQYF. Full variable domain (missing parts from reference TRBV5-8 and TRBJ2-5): EAGVTQSPTHLIKTRGQQATLRCSPISGHTSVYWYQQALGLGLQFLLWYDEGEERNRGNFPPRFSGRQFPNYSSELNVNALELEDSALYLCASSPSRETQYFGPGTRLLVL.

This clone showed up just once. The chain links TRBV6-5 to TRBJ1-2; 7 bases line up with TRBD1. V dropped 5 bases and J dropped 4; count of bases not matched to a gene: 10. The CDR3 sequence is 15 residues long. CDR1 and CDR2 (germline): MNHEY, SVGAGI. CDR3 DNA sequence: TGTGCCAGCAGTCGCCCCGGACAGGAAGGCTATGGCTACACCTTC. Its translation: CASSRPGQEGYGYTF.

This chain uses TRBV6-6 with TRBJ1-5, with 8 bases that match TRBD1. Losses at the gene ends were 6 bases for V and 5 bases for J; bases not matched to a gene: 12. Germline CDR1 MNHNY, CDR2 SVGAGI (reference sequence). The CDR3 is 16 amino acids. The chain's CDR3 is CASRPENRGKDQPQHF. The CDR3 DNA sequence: TGTGCCAGCAGACCTGAAAACAGGGGGAAGGATCAGCCCCAGCATTTT.

The DNA of the CDR3 is TGTGCCAGCAGGCCCCCTATAAGCGGGGGGGTGCTTGAGCAGTTCTTC. Protein product: CASRPPISGGVLEQFF. The chain is built from TRBV6-6 and TRBJ2-1; 10 bases match TRBD2. V trimming: 6 bases; J trimming: 9 bases; junction bases outside the gene matches: 14. The CDR3 extends over 16 amino acids. Per the germline V gene, CDR1 is MNHNY and CDR2 is SVGAGI (reference sequence).

The CDR3 protein is CAWSKGQINNEQFF. CDR3 bases: TGTGCCTGGAGTAAGGGACAGATCAACAATGAGCAGTTCTTC. The rearrangement uses TRBV30 and TRBJ2-1; TRBD1 matches at 7 bases. Germline CDR1 GTSNPN, CDR2 SVGIG (reference sequence). The CDR3 runs to 14 residues. V lost 2 bases to trimming and J lost 5 bases; unmatched junction nucleotides: 6.

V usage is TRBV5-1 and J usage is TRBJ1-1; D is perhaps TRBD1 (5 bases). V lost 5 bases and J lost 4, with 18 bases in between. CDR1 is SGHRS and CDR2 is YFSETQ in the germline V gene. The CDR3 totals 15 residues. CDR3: CASSSQGMEGTEAFF. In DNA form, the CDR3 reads TGCGCCAGCAGTTCCCAGGGCATGGAGGGCACTGAAGCTTTCTTT.

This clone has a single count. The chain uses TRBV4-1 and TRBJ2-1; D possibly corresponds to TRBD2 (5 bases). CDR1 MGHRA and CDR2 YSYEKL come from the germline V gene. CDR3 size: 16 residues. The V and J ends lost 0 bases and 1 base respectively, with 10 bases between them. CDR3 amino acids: CASSQDGRGSYNEQFF. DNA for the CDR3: TGCGCCAGCAGCCAAGACGGACGGGGTTCCTACAATGAGCAGTTCTTC.

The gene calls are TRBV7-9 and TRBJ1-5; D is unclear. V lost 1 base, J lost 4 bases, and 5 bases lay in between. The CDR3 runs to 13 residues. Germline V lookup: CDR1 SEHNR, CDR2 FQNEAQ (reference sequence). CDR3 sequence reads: CASSLGLNQPQHF. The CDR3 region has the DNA TGTGCCAGCAGCTTAGGTCTAAATCAGCCCCAGCATTTT. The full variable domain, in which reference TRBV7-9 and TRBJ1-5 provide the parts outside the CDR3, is DTGVSQNPRHKITKRGQNVTFRCDPISEHNRLYWYRQTLGQGPEFLTYFQNEAQLEKSRLLSDRFSAERPKGSFSTLEIQRTEQGDSAMYLCASSLGLNQPQHFGDGTRLSIL.

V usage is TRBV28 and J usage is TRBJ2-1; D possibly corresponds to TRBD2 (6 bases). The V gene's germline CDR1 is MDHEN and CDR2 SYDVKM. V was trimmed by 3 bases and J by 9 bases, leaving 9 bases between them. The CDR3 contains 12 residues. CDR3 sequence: CASSFAGPEQFF. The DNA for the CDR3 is TGTGCCAGCAGTTTTGCGGGGCCTGAGCAGTTCTTC.

The CDR3 DNA reads TGTGCCAGCAGTGAGAGGGCGGGGAGAAATAGCAATCAGCCCCAGCATTTT. Translation: CASSERAGRNSNQPQHF. This chain uses TRBV2 with TRBJ1-5, with D hard to call. From germline, CDR1 is SNHLY and CDR2 FYNNEI. Trimming removed 3 bases at V and 0 bases at J, with 15 bases between. The length of the CDR3 is 17 residues.

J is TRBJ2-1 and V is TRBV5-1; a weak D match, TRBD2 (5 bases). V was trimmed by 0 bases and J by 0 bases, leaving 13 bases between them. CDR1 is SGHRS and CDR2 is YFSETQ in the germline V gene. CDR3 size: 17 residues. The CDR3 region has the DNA TGCGCCAGCAGCTTGGCGGATAGACTAAGCTCCTACAATGAGCAGTTCTTC. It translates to CASSLADRLSSYNEQFF.